The rows below give T cell receptor beta chains drawn from one sample of a study of blood T cell repertoires in COVID-19. The assay was immunoSEQ multiplex PCR, and TCRdb's table has in-frame clones only and misses some. Of 130,000 or so clones listed, 75% to 90% were seen once; the top ten hold 25% to 30%. Sequencing was carried out using peripheral blood. Receptors were obtained from a man between 65 and 85 years old with active or convalescent COVID-19. The CDR3 runs from the conserved cysteine through the conserved F or W. Each record gives: J gene, CDR3 length, V gene, D gene, clone size, CDR3 protein, CDR3 DNA. D genes are given only for firm matches. Clone size is given for some rows only: seen once, a few or many times, or a class if the clone is expanded.

TRBJ2-1	15	TRBV28	TRBD2	-	CASRAGTSDYNEQFF	TGTGCCAGCAGAGCCGGGACTAGCGACTACAATGAGCAGTTCTTC
TRBJ1-1	13	TRBV11-2	TRBD1	-	CASSLTGVTEAFF	TGTGCCAGCAGCCTCACAGGGGTCACTGAAGCTTTCTTT
TRBJ1-1	14	TRBV28	TRBD1	few	CASSLGTDYTEAFF	TGTGCCAGCAGTTTAGGGACAGATTACACTGAAGCTTTCTTT
TRBJ2-7	18	TRBV10-3	TRBD1	-	CAISESGIRDRGPYEQYF	TGTGCCATCAGTGAGTCGGGAATCCGGGACAGGGGGCCCTACGAGCAGTACTTC
TRBJ2-2	15	TRBV5-6	TRBD1	-	CASRRQGVNTGELFF	TGTGCCAGCAGACGACAGGGGGTGAACACCGGGGAGCTGTTTTTT
TRBJ1-1	15	TRBV10-3	TRBD1	-	CAISEQGAMNTEAFF	TGTGCCATCAGTGAACAGGGGGCGATGAACACTGAAGCTTTCTTT
TRBJ2-7	10	TRBV2	-	-	CASTRYEQYF	TGTGCCAGCACCCGCTACGAGCAGTACTTC
TRBJ2-1	15	TRBV6-6	-	-	CASSSTSYLHNEQFF	TGTGCCAGCAGTTCGACATCCTATCTTCACAATGAGCAGTTCTTC
TRBJ2-7	15	TRBV27	TRBD1	-	CASSPNKGQLYEQYF	TGTGCCAGCAGTCCGAACAAGGGACAGCTCTACGAGCAGTACTTC
TRBJ2-1	16	TRBV18	-	-	CASSPEGRASYNEQFF	TGTGCCAGCTCACCGGAGGGCAGGGCGTCCTACAATGAGCAGTTCTTC
TRBJ2-3	14	TRBV7-8	TRBD1	-	CASRRQGAWDTQYF	TGTGCCAGCAGGCGACAGGGGGCTTGGGATACGCAGTATTTT
TRBJ2-1	16	TRBV7-2	TRBD2	-	CASSFAGTSGSGEQFF	TGTGCCAGCAGCTTTGCCGGGACTAGCGGGAGCGGTGAGCAGTTCTTC
TRBJ1-2	16	TRBV5-1	TRBD1	-	CASSLGETGDVYGYTF	TGCGCCAGCAGCTTGGGGGAGACAGGGGACGTCTATGGCTACACCTTC
TRBJ2-7	11	TRBV29-1	-	-	CSVTVNYEQYF	TGCAGCGTCACAGTGAACTACGAGCAGTACTTC
TRBJ1-4	13	TRBV12-3/TRBV12-4	-	once	CASSQRNGEKLFF	TGTGCCAGCAGCCAGCGAAACGGTGAAAAACTGTTTTTT
TRBJ2-7	18	TRBV7-2	-	-	CASSLRAPVGRVRYEQYF	TGTGCCAGCAGCCTTCGGGCGCCGGTGGGCAGGGTTAGGTACGAGCAGTACTTC
TRBJ1-2	13	TRBV27	TRBD1	-	CASSWDRAHGYTF	TGTGCCAGCAGTTGGGACAGGGCTCATGGCTACACCTTC
TRBJ1-3	17	TRBV12-5	-	once	CASPPPLDSDNGNTIYF	TGTGCTAGTCCCCCCCCTTTGGACAGCGATAATGGAAACACCATATATTTT
TRBJ2-3	16	TRBV7-3	TRBD2	-	CASSLRLAGGQDTQYF	TGTGCCAGCAGCTTAAGACTAGCGGGTGGTCAAGATACGCAGTATTTT
TRBJ2-7	15	TRBV28	TRBD1	-	CASTSPQGVSYEQYF	TGTGCCAGCACCTCGCCCCAGGGGGTGTCCTACGAGCAGTACTTC
TRBJ2-2	13	TRBV28	-	-	CASSLSATGELFF	TGTGCCAGCAGTTTATCCGCGACCGGGGAGCTGTTTTTT
TRBJ1-1	15	TRBV11-2	-	-	CASSLERGRFTEAFF	TGTGCCAGCAGCTTAGAACGTGGGAGGTTCACTGAAGCTTTCTTT
TRBJ2-5	13	TRBV18	-	-	CASSPAGQETQYF	TGTGCCAGCTCCCCGGCAGGGCAAGAGACCCAGTACTTC
TRBJ2-5	16	TRBV5-1	TRBD2	-	CASRGPLAGVKETQYF	TGCGCCAGCAGGGGCCCACTAGCGGGAGTTAAAGAGACCCAGTACTTC
TRBJ2-3	15	TRBV25-1	TRBD1	-	CASRRGQGDADTQYF	TGTGCCAGCAGGAGGGGACAGGGGGACGCAGATACGCAGTATTTT
TRBJ1-4	12	TRBV27	-	-	CASSLRGEKLFF	TGTGCCAGCAGTCTCCGAGGTGAAAAACTGTTTTTT
TRBJ2-1	15	TRBV27	TRBD2	-	CASSKRLAGGDEQFF	TGTGCCAGCAGTAAAAGACTAGCGGGTGGGGATGAGCAGTTCTTC
TRBJ1-4	13	TRBV11-2	-	-	CASSLDLGEKLFF	TGTGCCAGCAGCTTAGATTTGGGCGAAAAACTGTTTTTT
TRBJ2-7	15	TRBV19	TRBD1	once	CASREGGRSSYEQYF	TGTGCCAGTAGGGAAGGGGGCAGGAGCTCCTACGAGCAGTACTTC
TRBJ2-5	17	TRBV9	TRBD1	-	CASSLTTGQQYQETQYF	TGTGCCAGCAGCCTAACGACAGGGCAGCAGTACCAAGAGACCCAGTACTTC